This TCR beta chain was obtained from a study of cytomegalovirus exposure and HLA in healthy donors. Findings and caveats of the study: The study had only CMV serostatus as immune exposure information. Analysis performed later showed TCR beta chains linked to HLA being more clonally expanded than equally common others.

Vbeta (60) and Jbeta (13) primers were used in the PCR. Data came from immunoSEQ multiplex PCR; TCRdb stores just in-frame clones and leaves some out. This table has around 140,000 clones, more than 75% appearing once. The CDR3 spans 14 residues. The germline gives CDR1 ENHRY, CDR2 SYGVKD. Trimming cost V 5 bases and J 5 bases; bases outside gene matches: 9. With regard to this clone: What it binds is not known.

This TCR was sampled from a male donor in good health and CMV-seronegative. The sample was PBMCs. This chain links TRBV10-3 with TRBJ2-7; 7 bases fit TRBD1. In nucleotides, the CDR3 is TGTGCCATCAGTTCCCAAGGGGGCCGGGACGAGCAGTACTTC. Protein sequence: CAISSQGGRDEQYF.